This entry lists 8 T cell receptor beta chains sequenced from one sample in a study of post-analysis software for immune sequencing data. For these TCRs, the target antigens are not known. TCR beta libraries were prepared from cDNA with unique molecular identifiers. One entry per CDR3 protein, called by TCRdb with MiXCR from the PCR reads. Of 350,000 to 500,000 distinct CDR3 sequences in the sample, over 30% were seen once. Broader study findings: Five TRBV segments were significantly more frequent in patients than in controls. TRBV5-6, TRBV5-1 and TRBV20-1 were among these segments.

Source material: blood. These receptors were collected from a girl aged 2 to 9 with multiple sclerosis.

This sequence joins TRBV27 and TRBJ2-7, with 11 bases aligning to TRBD2. CDR1 MNHEY and CDR2 SMNVEV come from the germline V gene (reference sequence). The J segment lost 2 bases and the V segment lost 8 bases, leaving 8 bases of the junction unmatched. The CDR3 sequence is 15 residues long. CDR3 DNA: TGTGCCAGCGAGAAGACTAGCGGGATGACCTACGAGCAGTACTTC. It is translated as CASEKTSGMTYEQYF.

The rearrangement links TRBV10-3 to TRBJ1-5, with D uncertain. Trimming removed 4 bases at V and 0 bases at J, with 7 bases between. Germline V CDR1 and CDR2: ENHRY, SYGVKD. The CDR3 totals 14 residues. Written as DNA, the CDR3 is TGTGCCATCAGTGCGGATTATAGCAATCAGCCCCAGCATTTT. Amino acid sequence: CAISADYSNQPQHF.

This clonotype occurred once. This chain connects TRBV20-1 to TRBJ2-5; D remains unclear. Deletions cut 6 bases from V and 0 bases from J, with 11 bases between. The germline V gene encodes CDR1 DFQATT and CDR2 SNEGSKA (reference sequence). The CDR3 has 13 amino acids. The CDR3 region has the DNA TGCAGTGCCCCCCCCCCCTACCAAGAGACCCAGTACTTC. It codes for CSAPPPYQETQYF.

This clonotype showed up just once. One end of the junction is discordant with germline, which a read error may explain. This chain uses TRBV10-3 with TRBJ2-1; possibly TRBD1 or TRBD2 for D (5 bases each). Germline V CDR1 and CDR2: ENHRY, SYGVKD. The CDR3 covers 15 residues. The CDR3 DNA reads TGTGCCATCAGTGAGGGGGGTGTGTTCTACAATGGGCAGTTCTTC. Protein product: CAISEGGVFYNGQFF.

V usage is TRBV4-3 and J usage is TRBJ1-5; weak D call: TRBD1 (5 bases). There are 15 residues in the CDR3. V was cut by 0 bases and J by 10 bases, with 16 bases left in between. Germline loops: CDR1 LGHNA, CDR2 YSLEER. In nucleotides, the CDR3 is TGCGCCAGCAGCCAAGAATGGGGCTCAATCAGCCCCCAGCATTTT. Translation: CASSQEWGSISPQHF.

The chain employs TRBV29-1 and TRBJ2-1; D call uncertain. The CDR3 has 14 residues. Germline V gene data show CDR1 as SQVTM and CDR2 as ANQGSEA. Trimming left V 7 bases short and J 7 bases short, with 20 bases between. CDR3: CSATRSQVLNEQFF. CDR3 nucleotides: TGCAGCGCGACGAGATCTCAGGTTTTGAATGAGCAGTTCTTC.

J is TRBJ1-1 and V is TRBV7-9; D not resolved. Germline V gene lookup returns CDR1 SEHNR and CDR2 FQNEAQ (reference sequence). The V gene lost 5 bases and the J gene lost 0 bases, with 10 bases spanning the gap. The CDR3 spans 14 residues. In nucleotides, the CDR3 is TGTGCCAGCAGCCCACAACAAATGAACACTGAAGCTTTCTTT. Its protein product is CASSPQQMNTEAFF.

The chain employs TRBV29-1 and TRBJ2-1, with 7 positions matching TRBD1. V was clipped by 6 bases and J by 4 bases; unmatched bases: 6. The CDR3 extends over 13 amino acids. The germline CDR1 and CDR2 sequences are SQVTM and ANQGSEA. The CDR3 DNA reads as TGCAGCGTCGGGACAGTCCTATACAATGAGCAGTTCTTC. Translating gives CSVGTVLYNEQFF.